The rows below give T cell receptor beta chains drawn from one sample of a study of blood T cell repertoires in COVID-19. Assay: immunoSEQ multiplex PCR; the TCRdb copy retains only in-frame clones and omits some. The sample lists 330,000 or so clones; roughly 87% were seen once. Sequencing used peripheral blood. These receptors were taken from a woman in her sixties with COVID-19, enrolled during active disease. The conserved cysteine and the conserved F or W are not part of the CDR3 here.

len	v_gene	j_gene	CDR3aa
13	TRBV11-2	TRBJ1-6	ASSPVLGVGSPLH
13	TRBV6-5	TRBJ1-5	ASSRQGRGNQPQH
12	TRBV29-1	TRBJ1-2	SVQDRGRRHGYT
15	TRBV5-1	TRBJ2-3	ASSLDLAGVGPDTQY
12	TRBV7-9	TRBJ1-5	ASSGTGANQPQH
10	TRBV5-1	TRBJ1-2	ASSEINYGYT
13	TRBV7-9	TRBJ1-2	ASSLMGTASYGYT
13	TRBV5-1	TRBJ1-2	ASSLRQDQNYGYT
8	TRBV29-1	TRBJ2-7	SVGQGIQY
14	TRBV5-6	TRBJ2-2	ASSLVGGGANGELF
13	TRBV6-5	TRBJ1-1	ASNGEQGEPTEAF
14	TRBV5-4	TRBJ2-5	ASSLWASSRTETQY